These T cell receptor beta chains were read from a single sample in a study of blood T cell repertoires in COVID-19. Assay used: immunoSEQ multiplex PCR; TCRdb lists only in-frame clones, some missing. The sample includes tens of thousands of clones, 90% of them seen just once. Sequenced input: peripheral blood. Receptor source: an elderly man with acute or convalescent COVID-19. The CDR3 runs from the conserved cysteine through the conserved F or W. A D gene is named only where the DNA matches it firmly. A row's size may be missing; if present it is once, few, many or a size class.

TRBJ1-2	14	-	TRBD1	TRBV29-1	CSVEDSGQYYGYTF	TGCAGCGTTGAAGATTCGGGACAGTACTATGGCTACACCTTC
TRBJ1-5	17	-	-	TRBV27	CASSPWTAVATNQPQHF	TGTGCCAGCAGTCCGTGGACTGCCGTGGCCACCAATCAGCCCCAGCATTTT
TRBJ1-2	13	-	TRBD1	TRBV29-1	CSVAGTGVMGYTF	TGCAGCGTTGCCGGGACAGGGGTGATGGGCTACACCTTC
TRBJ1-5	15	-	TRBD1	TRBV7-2	CASSHSGGPDQPQHF	TGTGCCAGCAGCCATTCAGGGGGCCCCGATCAGCCCCAGCATTTT
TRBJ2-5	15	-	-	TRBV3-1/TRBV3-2	CASSLRLRLQETQYF	TGTGCCAGCAGCCTTCGACTGCGGCTACAAGAGACCCAGTACTTC
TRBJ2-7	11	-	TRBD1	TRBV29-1	CSVNRGYEQYF	TGCAGCGTTAACAGGGGGTACGAGCAGTACTTC
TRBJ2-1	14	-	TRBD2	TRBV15	CATRELAVKNEQFF	TGTGCCACCAGGGAGCTAGCGGTGAAGAATGAGCAGTTCTTC
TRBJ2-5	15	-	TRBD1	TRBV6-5	CASSSLRGIQETQYF	TGTGCCAGCTCTTCTCTCAGGGGGATACAAGAGACCCAGTACTTC
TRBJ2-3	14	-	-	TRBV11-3	CASSFTGSTDTQYF	TGTGCCAGCAGCTTCACAGGGAGCACAGATACGCAGTATTTT
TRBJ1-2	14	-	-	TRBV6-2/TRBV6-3	CASSPRRGGAGYTF	TGTGCCAGCAGTCCAAGGCGGGGGGGCGCAGGCTACACCTTC
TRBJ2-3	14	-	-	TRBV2	CASSGRVGTDTQYF	TGTGCCAGCAGTGGTCGGGTGGGCACAGATACGCAGTATTTT
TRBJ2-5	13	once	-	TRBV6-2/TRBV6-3	CASSYGSQETQYF	TGTGCCAGCAGTTACGGGAGCCAAGAGACCCAGTACTTC
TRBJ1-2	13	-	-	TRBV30	CAWKRVEGGGYTF	TGTGCCTGGAAGAGGGTCGAGGGTGGCGGCTACACCTTC
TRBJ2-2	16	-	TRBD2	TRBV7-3	CASSFNSGGAPGELFF	TGTGCCAGCAGCTTTAACAGCGGGGGGGCGCCCGGGGAGCTGTTTTTT
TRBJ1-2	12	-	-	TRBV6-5	CASSLGREGYTF	TGTGCCAGCAGTCTGGGCCGCGAAGGCTACACCTTC
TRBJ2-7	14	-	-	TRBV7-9	CASSQQRSSYEQYF	TGTGCCAGCAGCCAACAAAGGAGCTCCTACGAGCAGTACTTC
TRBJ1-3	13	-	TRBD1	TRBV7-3	CASSGTAGNTIYF	TGTGCCAGCAGCGGGACAGCTGGAAACACCATATATTTT
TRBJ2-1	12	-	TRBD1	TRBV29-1	CSTGQGYNEQFF	TGCAGCACGGGACAGGGCTACAATGAGCAGTTCTTC
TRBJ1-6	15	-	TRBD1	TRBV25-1	CASREGDREDSPLHF	TGTGCCAGCAGAGAAGGGGACAGGGAGGATTCACCCCTCCACTTT
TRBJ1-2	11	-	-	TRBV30	CAWSGGGGYTF	TGTGCCTGGTCGGGGGGCGGGGGCTACACCTTC
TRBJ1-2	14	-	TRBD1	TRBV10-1	CASSGDRDSGGYTF	TGCGCCAGCAGTGGGGACAGGGATAGTGGTGGCTACACCTTC
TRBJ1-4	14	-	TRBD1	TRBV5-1	CASSPTTGTAKLFF	TGCGCCAGCAGCCCGACGACAGGGACCGCAAAACTGTTTTTT
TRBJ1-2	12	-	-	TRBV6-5	CASSFPGGGYTF	TGTGCCAGCAGTTTCCCCGGGGGTGGCTACACCTTC
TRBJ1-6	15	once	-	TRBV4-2	CASSQDPTENSPLHF	TGTGCCAGCAGCCAAGATCCTACGGAGAATTCACCCCTCCACTTT
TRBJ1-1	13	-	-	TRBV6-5	CASRPDGIGAAFF	TGTGCCAGCAGACCTGACGGGATTGGCGCGGCTTTCTTT
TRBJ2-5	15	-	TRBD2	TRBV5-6	CASSLLRLAPETQYF	TGTGCCAGCAGCTTGCTCAGACTAGCGCCAGAGACCCAGTACTTC
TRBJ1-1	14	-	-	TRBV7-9	CASSLGPWNTEAFF	TGTGCCAGCAGCTTAGGGCCGTGGAACACTGAAGCTTTCTTT
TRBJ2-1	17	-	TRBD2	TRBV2	CASSPLGRSGGAHEQFF	TGTGCCAGCAGTCCATTAGGAAGAAGCGGGGGGGCCCATGAGCAGTTCTTC
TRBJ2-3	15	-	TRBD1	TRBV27	CASSVRTGELLTQYF	TGTGCCAGCAGTGTCCGGACAGGGGAGCTGCTTACGCAGTATTTT
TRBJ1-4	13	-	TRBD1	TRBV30	CAWSSRTGEKLFF	TGTGCCTGGAGTTCACGGACAGGTGAAAAACTGTTTTTT
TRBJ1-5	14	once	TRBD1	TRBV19	CASTLDRGGQPQHF	TGTGCCAGTACCCTCGACAGGGGAGGGCAGCCCCAGCATTTT
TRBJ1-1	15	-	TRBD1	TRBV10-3	CATKGQGGPNTEAFF	TGTGCCACCAAAGGACAGGGAGGGCCGAACACTGAAGCTTTCTTT
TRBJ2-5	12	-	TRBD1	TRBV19	CSTGPKKETQYF	TGTTCGACAGGGCCCAAAAAAGAGACCCAGTACTTC
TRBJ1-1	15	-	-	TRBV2	CASSAEAGWNTEAFF	TGTGCCAGCAGTGCTGAGGCGGGGTGGAACACTGAAGCTTTCTTT
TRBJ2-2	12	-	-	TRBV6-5	CAGAGNTGELFF	TGTGCAGGTGCGGGGAACACCGGGGAGCTGTTTTTT
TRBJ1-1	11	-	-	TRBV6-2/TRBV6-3	CASSYLGRAFF	TGTGCCAGCAGTTACTTGGGGAGAGCTTTCTTT
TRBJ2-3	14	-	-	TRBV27	CASSWQGFTDTQYF	TGTGCCAGCAGTTGGCAGGGATTCACAGATACGCAGTATTTT
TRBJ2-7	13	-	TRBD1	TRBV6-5	CASSRDRGHEQYF	TGTGCCAGCAGCCGGGACAGGGGCCACGAGCAGTACTTC
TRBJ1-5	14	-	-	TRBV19	CASSINRDEQPQHF	TGTGCCAGTAGTATAAACAGGGATGAGCAGCCCCAGCATTTT
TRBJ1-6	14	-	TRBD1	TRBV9	CASSVGTDNSPLHF	TGTGCCAGCAGCGTCGGGACAGATAATTCACCCCTCCACTTT